The next 6 T cell receptor beta chains were all read from a single sample in a study of sequential checkpoint blockade in melanoma. Produced via immunoSEQ multiplex PCR; TCRdb's table is partial and in-frame only. The data contain under 40,000 clones, around nine tenths of them singletons. Indicated treatment: randomized to nivolumab then ipilimumab (arm A) or the reverse (arm B). The sequenced sample was CD8+ T cells sorted from blood (inferred from file names), obtained from a patient given nivolumab and ipilimumab in sequence. The source of these receptors is a human donor with melanoma.

The gene calls are TRBV9 and TRBJ2-1, with TRBD1 identical over 8 bases. V shed 4 bases, J shed 5 bases, and the junction held 8 bases outside the gene matches. CDR1 and CDR2 (germline): SGDLS, YYNGEE. There are 15 residues in the CDR3. For the CDR3, the DNA is TGTGCCAGCAGCAGTCCACAGGGGGGTAACAATGAGCAGTTCTTC. Protein product: CASSSPQGGNNEQFF.

The chain combines TRBV27 with TRBJ2-3; maybe TRBD2 (5 bases). The CDR3 covers 16 residues. Trimming shortened V by 3 bases and J by 2 bases, and 15 bases separated the two germline ends. Germline loops: CDR1 MNHEY, CDR2 SMNVEV (reference sequence). CDR3 nucleotides: TGTGCCAGCAGTTTTGGAGACCGGGATCTCACAGATACGCAGTATTTT. This encodes CASSFGDRDLTDTQYF.

The chain uses TRBV19 and TRBJ2-5; TRBD2 agrees at 9 bases. The CDR3 is 15 amino acids. Trimming removed 2 bases from V and 1 base from J; junction bases left unmatched: 2. Germline V lookup: CDR1 LNHDA, CDR2 SQIVND (reference sequence). The CDR3 DNA reads as TGTGCCAGTAGTATACCGCGGGAGGGCCAAGAGACCCAGTACTTC. Translating gives CASSIPREGQETQYF.

The chain combines TRBV27 with TRBJ1-1; unclear D gene. With 2 bases removed from V and 4 bases from J, the gap between germline ends came to 8 bases. This CDR3 region has 13 residues. Germline V gives CDR1 MNHEY, CDR2 SMNVEV (reference sequence). The CDR3 reads CASSLGGFTEAFF. CDR3 nucleotides: TGTGCCAGCAGTTTAGGAGGCTTCACTGAAGCTTTCTTT.

The V gene is TRBV5-4, the J gene TRBJ2-7; TRBD1 might be the D (5 bases). Trimming cost V 6 bases and J 0 bases, with 19 bases left between them. This CDR3 has 16 amino acids. In germline, CDR1 is SGHNT, CDR2 YYREEE (reference sequence). CDR3 nucleotide sequence: TGTGCCAGCACCTCCCTGGGGCGCTTGCCCTCCTACGAGCAGTACTTC. Protein: CASTSLGRLPSYEQYF.

The rearrangement links TRBV9 to TRBJ2-2; TRBD1 matches at 7 bases. The V gene's germline CDR1 is SGDLS and CDR2 YYNGEE. V shed 5 bases, J shed 7 bases, and the junction held 14 bases outside the gene matches. The CDR3 extends over 16 amino acids. The CDR3 spells CASSGSRDSLIGELFF. DNA for the CDR3: TGTGCCAGCAGTGGAAGCCGGGACAGTCTCATCGGGGAGCTGTTTTTT.